Listed below are T cell receptor beta chains from one sample, sequenced in a study of blood T cells in healthy people across ages. In TCRdb, the 5' RACE reads were re-called with MiXCR into one record per CDR3 protein. The sample contains 600,000 to 850,000 distinct CDR3 sequences, roughly 44% of which appear only once. Sequencing was performed on blood. These receptors were collected from a woman aged 55-69 years in good health. Each CDR3 is given with its conserved first and last residue. The D gene is left open where the match is weak. Clone size is stated in some rows and not others, as once, few, many or a class when expanded.

TRBJ2-5	TRBD1	TRBV5-1	NA	TGCGCCAGCAGCTTGGCGGCGCGGACAGGGAAGACCCAGTACTTC	CASSLAARTGKTQYF
TRBJ1-1	NA	TRBV7-3	few	TGTGCCAGCAGCCCGTCCAAGAACACTGAAGCTTTCTTT	CASSPSKNTEAFF
TRBJ2-1	TRBD2	TRBV2	NA	TGTGCCAGCCTTGGACTAGCGGGCCTCAGCTCCTACAATGAGCAGTTCTTC	CASLGLAGLSSYNEQFF
TRBJ1-2	NA	TRBV20-1	NA	TGCAGTGCTAGAGAGGAGCAAACCTATGGCTACACCTTC	CSAREEQTYGYTF
TRBJ2-3	TRBD2	TRBV12-3/TRBV12-4	NA	TGTGCCAGCAGTTTGCCTAGCGGGGGGGATACGCAGTATTTT	CASSLPSGGDTQYF
TRBJ2-7	NA	TRBV24-1	NA	TGTGCCACCAGTGCTCCTGGAATGGTAGACTACTACGAGCAGTACTTC	CATSAPGMVDYYEQYF
TRBJ1-4	TRBD1	TRBV18	NA	TGTGCCAGCTCACGCCACAGGGGGGAGAAGGAAAAACTGTTTTTT	CASSRHRGEKEKLFF
TRBJ2-1	NA	TRBV18	few	TGTGCCAGCTCACCACCGATAACCGACCTCCGGGGTGAGCAGTTCTTC	CASSPPITDLRGEQFF
TRBJ2-7	TRBD1	TRBV18	NA	TGTGCCAGCTCACCAGTGGACAGGGGCCACGAGCAGTACTTC	CASSPVDRGHEQYF
TRBJ1-5	NA	TRBV7-2	NA	TGTGCCAGCAGCTTATCCTCACCCCAGCCCCAGCATTTT	CASSLSSPQPQHF